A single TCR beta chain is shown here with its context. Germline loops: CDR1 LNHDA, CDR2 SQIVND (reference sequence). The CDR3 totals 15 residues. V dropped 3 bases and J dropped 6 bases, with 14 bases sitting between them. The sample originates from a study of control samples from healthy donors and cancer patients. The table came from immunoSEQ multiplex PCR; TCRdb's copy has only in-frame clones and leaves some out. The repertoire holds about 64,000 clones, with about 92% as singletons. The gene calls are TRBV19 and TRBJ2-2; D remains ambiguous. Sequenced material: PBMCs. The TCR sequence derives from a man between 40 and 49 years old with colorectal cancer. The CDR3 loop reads CASSIAPLVSGELFF. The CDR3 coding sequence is TGTGCCAGTAGTATTGCTCCCTTAGTATCCGGGGAGCTGTTTTTT.